Each of the 25 T cell receptor beta chains below was sequenced from the same sample in a study of T cells in Graves' hyperthyroidism and ophthalmopathy. Amplified TCR beta CDR3 regions came from RNA transcripts. A first-round RT-PCR of the TCR CDR3 used the HTBI primer set. Via MiXCR, TCRdb re-called the multiplex PCR reads, giving one row per CDR3 protein. The data contain about 610,000 distinct CDR3 sequences, roughly 15% of them seen just once; the ten biggest clones take up roughly 3%. The sample taken for sequencing was blood. The receptors derive from a woman aged 35 to 49 with Graves' ophthalmopathy.

The rearrangement joins TRBV7-8 to TRBJ2-5; 8 nucleotides line up with TRBD1. This CDR3 spans 15 amino acids. With 6 bases clipped from V and 4 bases from J, the junction kept 10 bases outside the gene matches. Per the germline V gene, CDR1 is SGHVS and CDR2 is FQNEAQ. The CDR3 DNA reads TGTGCCAGCAGACAGACGCGGACAGGGAGAGAGACCCAGTACTTC. Protein product: CASRQTRTGRETQYF. Combining the CDR3 with reference TRBV7-8 and TRBJ2-5 gives the whole variable domain GAGVSQSPRYKVAKRGQDVALRCDPISGHVSLFWYQQALGQGPEFLTYFQNEAQLDKSGLPSDRFFAERPEGSVSTLKIQRTQQEDSAVYLCASRQTRTGRETQYFGPGTRLLVL.

Comment on this clonotype: This may arise from a read error, as a much more abundant clone is one base away. V and J are TRBV7-3 and TRBJ2-1, with a tentative D call TRBD2 (5 bases). The germline V gene encodes CDR1 SGHTA and CDR2 FQGTGA. The CDR3 runs to 15 residues. The CDR3 DNA reads TGTGCCAACAGCTTAGTTCCCTTGAGGGACAATGAGCAGTTCTTC. This translates into CANSLVPLRDNEQFF.

This clonotype was counted ten times or more. The CDR3 nucleotides are TGTGCCAGCAGTGAAGTGAGGACTAGCTCGCATGAGCAGTTCTTC. This gives the protein CASSEVRTSSHEQFF. V gene TRBV2 combines with J gene TRBJ2-1; 8 nucleotides agree with TRBD2. The CDR3 extends over 15 amino acids. Trimming took 1 base from V and 8 from J; bases not matched to a gene: 7. Germline-derived CDR1 and CDR2 are SNHLY and FYNNEI.

The V and J genes are TRBV19 and TRBJ2-1, with TRBD2 matching 7 bases. Germline V CDR1 and CDR2: LNHDA, SQIVND (reference sequence). The CDR3 contains 17 residues. V shed 3 bases and J 3 bases; nucleotides not matched to a gene: 11. This CDR3 is CASSIRGVAGDYNEQFF. CDR3 in DNA: TGTGCCAGTAGTATCCGAGGAGTGGCGGGGGACTACAATGAGCAGTTCTTC.

This chain uses TRBV2 with TRBJ2-7; no reliable D call. Germline V gene data show CDR1 as SNHLY and CDR2 as FYNNEI. There are 14 residues in the CDR3. V dropped 1 base and J dropped 7 bases, with 14 bases sitting between them. In DNA, the CDR3 is TGTGCCAGCAGTGAAGGAGATCTCGTTGGGGAGCAGTACTTC. Its protein product is CASSEGDLVGEQYF.

This clonotype was observed many times. The J gene is TRBJ2-5, the V gene TRBV20-1; D possibly corresponds to TRBD2 (5 bases). Germline V CDR1 and CDR2: DFQATT, SNEGSKA (reference sequence). The length of the CDR3 is 13 residues. Between the trimmed V and J ends, which lost 6 bases and 4 bases, there was a span of 15 bases. The CDR3 nucleotides are TGCAGTGCCCCAGAGGGAATAAGAGAGACCCAGTACTTC. Its protein product is CSAPEGIRETQYF.

A remark on this clonotype: This may be a read error: a much more frequent sequence differs by one nucleotide. CDR3 protein: CSARDVALGTSPYEQYF. The CDR3 DNA reads as TGCAGTGCTAGAGATGTCGCTTTGGGGACTAGTCCCTACGAGCAGTACTTC. The chain uses TRBV20-1 and TRBJ2-7, with TRBD2 matching over 8 bases. CDR3 length: 17 amino acids. The trim removed 0 bases at V and 2 bases at J, leaving 12 bases unmatched. Germline loops: CDR1 DFQATT, CDR2 SNEGSKA (reference sequence).

This clonotype came up once. The chain links TRBV5-1 to TRBJ1-4; TRBD1 is a possible D gene (5 bases). In germline, CDR1 is SGHRS, CDR2 YFSETQ. CDR3 length equals 15 residues. Trimming left V 0 bases short and J 7 bases short, with 13 bases between. The CDR3 reads CASSLGGVGGEKLFF. CDR3 coding DNA: TGCGCCAGCAGCTTGGGGGGGGTTGGCGGTGAAAAACTGTTTTTT. Full variable domain (missing parts from reference TRBV5-1 and TRBJ1-4): KAGVTQTPRYLIKTRGQQVTLSCSPISGHRSVSWYQQTPGQGLQFLFEYFSETQRNKGNFPGRFSGRQFSNSRSEMNVSTLELGDSALYLCASSLGGVGGEKLFFGSGTQLSVL.

Ten or more counts support this clonotype. The V gene is TRBV20-1, the J gene TRBJ1-5; maybe TRBD1 (5 bases). This CDR3 is 15 amino acids long. The V end was cut by 5 bases, the J end by 3 bases, with 17 bases between. Germline-derived CDR1 and CDR2 are DFQATT and SNEGSKA (reference sequence). CDR3: CSAPRVGAVNQPQHF. In DNA form, the CDR3 reads TGCAGTGCTCCCCGCGTCGGGGCCGTCAATCAGCCCCAGCATTTT.

The chain joins TRBV12-3 or TRBV12-4 to TRBJ1-4; TRBD1 might be the D (5 bases). V lost 4 bases, J lost 7 bases, and 19 bases lay in between. CDR3 length equals 16 residues. The CDR3 is CASSYSGGTASEKLFF. The CDR3 coding sequence is TGTGCCAGCAGTTACTCTGGCGGGACGGCCTCTGAAAAACTGTTTTTT.

The rearrangement joins TRBV10-3 to TRBJ2-7; either TRBD1 or TRBD2 may supply D (7 bases each). This CDR3 is built from 15 residues. The germline gives CDR1 ENHRY, CDR2 SYGVKD. V was trimmed by 3 bases and J by 2 bases, leaving 14 bases between them. The CDR3 is CAISEAGQPPYEQYF. The CDR3 nucleotides are TGTGCCATCAGTGAAGCGGGACAGCCACCCTACGAGCAGTACTTC.

This clonotype occurred a few times. This chain links TRBV10-3 with TRBJ1-2; D is uncertain. Per germline, CDR1 ENHRY and CDR2 SYGVKD. The CDR3 sequence is 12 residues long. Trimming took off 0 bases at V and 5 bases at J, with 4 bases between the two ends. The CDR3 sequence: CAISESRYGYTF. CDR3 sequence (DNA): TGTGCCATCAGTGAGTCGAGGTATGGCTACACCTTC.

The genes are TRBV27 and TRBJ1-2; 8 nucleotides line up with TRBD1. Per germline, CDR1 MNHEY and CDR2 SMNVEV (reference sequence). The junction had 6 bases not matched to a gene; V was cut back by 8 bases and J by 1 base. The CDR3 totals 14 residues. This CDR3 is CASGWDRLNYGYTF. The CDR3 DNA is TGTGCCAGCGGGTGGGACAGGCTTAACTATGGCTACACCTTC.

The V call is TRBV10-3, the J call TRBJ2-2, with 11 bases fitting TRBD2. The CDR3 totals 15 residues. J gave up 3 bases and V 6 bases, and 3 bases lay outside the gene matches. From germline, CDR1 is ENHRY and CDR2 SYGVKD. CDR3: CAIRPGLADTGELFF. The DNA for the CDR3 is TGTGCCATCAGACCGGGACTAGCGGACACCGGGGAGCTGTTTTTT.

This clonotype was counted ten times or more. The J gene is TRBJ2-3, the V gene TRBV5-1; D not resolved. V gave up 3 bases and J gave up 10 bases, with 12 bases separating them. The CDR3 extends over 12 amino acids. Germline CDR1 and CDR2: SGHRS and YFSETQ. CDR3: CASSSTTPAQYF. The CDR3 DNA follows: TGCGCCAGCAGCTCTACAACCCCTGCGCAGTATTTT.

Worth noting for this clonotype: A read error may be the cause here, since a much bigger clone is one base away. J is TRBJ1-5 and V is TRBV3-1; D remains ambiguous. Germline assignment: CDR1 LGHDT and CDR2 YNNKEL (reference sequence). The CDR3 runs to 14 residues. CDR3 protein: CAGSQDLTDQPQHF. The CDR3, as DNA: TGTGCCGGCAGCCAAGATCTAACCGATCAGCCCCAGCATTTT.

Only a few counts were recorded for this clonotype. The rearrangement links TRBV13 to TRBJ2-4, with D possibly being TRBD2 (7 bases). The CDR3 loop spans 17 amino acids. Deletions cut 5 bases from V and 0 bases from J, with 17 bases between. In germline, CDR1 is PRHDT, CDR2 FYEKMQ (reference sequence). The CDR3: CASSGGALLSAKNIQYF. The CDR3, as DNA: TGTGCCAGCAGCGGGGGGGCCCTTCTTTCAGCCAAAAACATTCAGTACTTC.

This clonotype appeared many times. This rearrangement joins TRBV7-8 to TRBJ2-1; 10 bases align to TRBD2. The CDR3 is made up of 16 amino acids. CDR1 and CDR2 (germline): SGHVS, FQNEAQ. Losses at the gene ends were 2 bases for V and 4 bases for J; bases not matched to a gene: 5. CDR3 sequence (DNA): TGTGCCAGCAGCTTAAGGACTAGCGGAAATTACAATGAGCAGTTCTTC. It encodes CASSLRTSGNYNEQFF.

The chain recombines TRBV2 with TRBJ1-3; a weak D match, TRBD1 (5 bases). Germline CDR1 and CDR2: SNHLY and FYNNEI. V was cut by 3 bases and J by 0 bases, with 15 bases left in between. This CDR3 contains 17 residues. The CDR3 coding sequence is TGTGCCAGCAGTGAGAGACAGCGCCCTTCCTCTGGAAACACCATATATTTT. This translates into CASSERQRPSSGNTIYF.

This clonotype was detected only a few times. The chain recombines TRBV5-8 with TRBJ2-7; TRBD1 might be the D (6 bases). Trimming removed 4 bases from V and 2 bases from J, with 16 bases in between. Germline CDR1 is SGHTS and CDR2 is YDEGEE. The CDR3 loop spans 15 amino acids. CDR3 sequence (DNA): TGTGCCAGCAGCCCCGCCCCGGGACACACCTACGAGCAGTACTTC. Its translation: CASSPAPGHTYEQYF.

A remark on this clonotype: A much larger clone lies a single base off, so this may be a read error. The final CDR3 position lacks the conserved phenylalanine or tryptophan, pointing to a likely read error. The chain combines TRBV18 with TRBJ2-5; the D call may be TRBD1 or TRBD2 (5 bases each). The CDR3 has 15 amino acids. Germline V lookup: CDR1 KGHSH, CDR2 LQKENI. V gave up 2 bases and J gave up 1 base, with 11 bases separating them. The CDR3 nucleotides are TGTGCCAGCTCACCAGGAGAGGGGCTCCAAGAGACCCAGTACTAC. Protein sequence: CASSPGEGLQETQYY.

The V gene is TRBV10-3, the J gene TRBJ1-2; D is possibly TRBD1 (6 bases). The germline V gene encodes CDR1 ENHRY and CDR2 SYGVKD. V dropped 10 bases and J dropped 4 bases, with 25 bases sitting between them. The CDR3 runs 16 residues. CDR3 loop: CATLTGPSPGGYGYTF. The CDR3 DNA follows: TGTGCCACCTTGACAGGCCCATCGCCCGGTGGCTATGGCTACACCTTC.

This clonotype was seen only a few times. V gene TRBV12-3 or TRBV12-4 combines with J gene TRBJ2-1; the match to TRBD1 covers 8 bases. The CDR3 is 15 amino acids. The J segment lost 6 bases and the V segment lost 5 bases, leaving 9 bases of the junction unmatched. The chain's CDR3 is CASSPRQGPGNEQFF. The CDR3 DNA reads TGTGCCAGCAGTCCCCGACAGGGGCCGGGCAATGAGCAGTTCTTC.

The chain joins TRBV3-1 to TRBJ1-2; no clear D gene. The germline V gene encodes CDR1 LGHDT and CDR2 YNNKEL (reference sequence). V was trimmed by 0 bases and J by 5 bases, leaving 7 bases between them. The CDR3 is 13 residues long. The CDR3 sequence: CASSQDRKYGYTF. The CDR3 coding sequence is TGTGCCAGCAGCCAAGACAGGAAATATGGCTACACCTTC.

This clonotype was seen ten or more times. V usage is TRBV9 and J usage is TRBJ2-7; D is possibly TRBD1 (6 bases). V was cut by 4 bases and J by 3 bases, with 17 bases left in between. Germline CDR1 is SGDLS and CDR2 is YYNGEE. The CDR3 has 15 amino acids. This CDR3 reads CASSPTVVQGYEQYF. DNA of the CDR3: TGTGCCAGCAGCCCAACGGTGGTACAGGGCTACGAGCAGTACTTC.